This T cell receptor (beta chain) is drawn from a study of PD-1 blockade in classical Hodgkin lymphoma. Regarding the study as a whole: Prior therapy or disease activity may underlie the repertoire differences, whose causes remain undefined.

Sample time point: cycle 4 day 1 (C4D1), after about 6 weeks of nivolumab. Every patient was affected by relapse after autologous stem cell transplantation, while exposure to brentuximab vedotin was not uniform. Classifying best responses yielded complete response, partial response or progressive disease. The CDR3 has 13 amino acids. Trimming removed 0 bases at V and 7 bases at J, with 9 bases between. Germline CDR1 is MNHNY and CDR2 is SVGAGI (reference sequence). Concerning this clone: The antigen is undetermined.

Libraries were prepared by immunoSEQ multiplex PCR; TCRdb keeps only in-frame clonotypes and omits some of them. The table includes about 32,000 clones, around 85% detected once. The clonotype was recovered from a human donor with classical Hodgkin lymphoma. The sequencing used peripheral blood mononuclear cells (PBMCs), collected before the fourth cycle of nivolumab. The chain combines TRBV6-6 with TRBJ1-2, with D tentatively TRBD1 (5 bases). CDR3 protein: CASSYSGVLGYTF. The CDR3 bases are TGTGCCAGCAGTTACTCGGGGGTTCTTGGCTACACCTTC.